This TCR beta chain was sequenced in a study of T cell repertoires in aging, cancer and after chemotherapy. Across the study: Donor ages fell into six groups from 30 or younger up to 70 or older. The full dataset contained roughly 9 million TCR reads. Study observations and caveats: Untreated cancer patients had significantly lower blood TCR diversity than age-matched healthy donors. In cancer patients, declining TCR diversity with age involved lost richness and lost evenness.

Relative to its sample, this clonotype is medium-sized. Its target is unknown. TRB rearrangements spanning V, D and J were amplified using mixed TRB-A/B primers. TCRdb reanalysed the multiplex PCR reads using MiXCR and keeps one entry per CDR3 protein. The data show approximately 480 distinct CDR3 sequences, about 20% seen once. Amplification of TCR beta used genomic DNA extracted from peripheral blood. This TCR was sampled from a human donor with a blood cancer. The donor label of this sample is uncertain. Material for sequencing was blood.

CDR3 DNA sequence: TGTGCCAGCAAAGGGGGGACAGCGAACACCGGGGAGCTGTTTTTT. It yields the protein CASKGGTANTGELFF. The V gene is TRBV6-1, the J gene TRBJ2-2; D is perhaps TRBD1 (7 bases). The germline CDR1 and CDR2 sequences are MNHNS and SASEGT. The germline V and J ends were trimmed by 7 bases and 0 bases, with 12 bases remaining between them. This CDR3 spans 15 amino acids.